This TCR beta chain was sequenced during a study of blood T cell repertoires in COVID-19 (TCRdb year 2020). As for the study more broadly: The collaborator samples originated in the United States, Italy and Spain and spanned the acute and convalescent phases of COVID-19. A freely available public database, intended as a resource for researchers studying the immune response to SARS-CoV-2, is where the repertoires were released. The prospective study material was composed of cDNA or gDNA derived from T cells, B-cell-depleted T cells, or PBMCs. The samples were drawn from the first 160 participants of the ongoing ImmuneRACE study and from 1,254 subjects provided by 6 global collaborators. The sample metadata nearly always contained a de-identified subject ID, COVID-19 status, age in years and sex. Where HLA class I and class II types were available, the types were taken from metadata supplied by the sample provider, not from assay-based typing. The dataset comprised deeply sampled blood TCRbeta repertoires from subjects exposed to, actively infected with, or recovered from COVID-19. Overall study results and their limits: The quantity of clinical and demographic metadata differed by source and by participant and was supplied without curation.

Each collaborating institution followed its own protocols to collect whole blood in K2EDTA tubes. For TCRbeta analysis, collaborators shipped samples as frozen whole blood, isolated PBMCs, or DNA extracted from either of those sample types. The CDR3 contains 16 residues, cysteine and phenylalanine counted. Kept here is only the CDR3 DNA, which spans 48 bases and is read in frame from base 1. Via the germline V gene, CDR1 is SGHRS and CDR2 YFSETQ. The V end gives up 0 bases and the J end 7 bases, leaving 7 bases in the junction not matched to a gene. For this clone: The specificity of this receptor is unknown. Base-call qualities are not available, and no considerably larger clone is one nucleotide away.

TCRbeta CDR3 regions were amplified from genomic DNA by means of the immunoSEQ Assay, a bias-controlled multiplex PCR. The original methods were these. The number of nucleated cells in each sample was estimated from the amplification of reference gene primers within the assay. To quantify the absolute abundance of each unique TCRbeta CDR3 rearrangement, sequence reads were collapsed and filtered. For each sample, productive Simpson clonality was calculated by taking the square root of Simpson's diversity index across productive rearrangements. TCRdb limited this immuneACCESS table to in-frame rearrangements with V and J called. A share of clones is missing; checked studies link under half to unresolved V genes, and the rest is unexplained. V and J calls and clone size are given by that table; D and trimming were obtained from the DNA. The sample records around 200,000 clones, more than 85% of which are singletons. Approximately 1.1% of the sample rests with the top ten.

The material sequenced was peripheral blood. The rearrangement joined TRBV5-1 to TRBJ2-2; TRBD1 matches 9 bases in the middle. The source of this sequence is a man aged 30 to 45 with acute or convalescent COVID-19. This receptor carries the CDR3 CASSLAGQGNLGELFF. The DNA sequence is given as TGCGCCAGCAGCTTGGCGGGACAGGGTAACCTCGGGGAGCTGTTTTTT. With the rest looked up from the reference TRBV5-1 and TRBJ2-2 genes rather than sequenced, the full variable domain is KAGVTQTPRYLIKTRGQQVTLSCSPISGHRSVSWYQQTPGQGLQFLFEYFSETQRNKGNFPGRFSGRQFSNSRSEMNVSTLELGDSALYLCASSLAGQGNLGELFFGEGSRLTVL.